The next 12 T cell receptor beta chains were all read from a single sample in a study of Ad26.COV2.S vaccination and SARS-CoV-2 variants. The treatment denotes: about 20 received Ad26.COV2.S at low or high dose, single or two shots; about 5 received placebo; per-sample allocation not given. Samples analyzed were those drawn on day 63 after the first vaccine or placebo injection. Data came from immunoSEQ multiplex PCR; TCRdb stores just in-frame clones and leaves some out. The sample has about 470,000 clones, 80% to 95% seen once; the top ten hold 4.3%. The specimen comprised peripheral blood, sampled in a trial of Ad26.COV2.S vaccine versus placebo. The source is a person aged 18-60 years who received the Ad26.COV2.S COVID-19 vaccine or a placebo.

The chain employs TRBV6-2 or TRBV6-3 and TRBJ2-1; no clear D. Trimming removed 4 bases at V and 6 bases at J, with 10 bases between. Germline V gene sequence: CDR1 MNHEY, CDR2 SVGEGT. This CDR3 region has 13 residues. In DNA form, the CDR3 reads TGTGCCAGCAGTTCGGTGGGCCCCAATGAGCAGTTCTTC. Protein sequence: CASSSVGPNEQFF.

J is TRBJ2-7 and V is TRBV28; 8 bases fit TRBD2. Per the germline V gene, CDR1 is MDHEN and CDR2 is SYDVKM. CDR3 length: 14 amino acids. V gave up 6 bases and J gave up 7 bases; unmatched junction bases: 11. For the CDR3, the DNA is TGTGCCAGCAGAACGGGAGGGGGTCTCGGGGAGCAGTACTTC. Its protein product is CASRTGGGLGEQYF.

The genes are TRBV2 and TRBJ2-7; D possibly corresponds to TRBD1 (7 bases). There are 14 residues in the CDR3. Germline loops: CDR1 SNHLY, CDR2 FYNNEI. V was shortened by 11 bases and J by 0 bases, with 17 bases between the two germline ends. CDR3 sequence reads: CAGGTAPNSYEQYF. The CDR3 DNA reads as TGTGCCGGAGGGACAGCCCCCAACTCCTACGAGCAGTACTTC.

The chain has TRBV24-1 and TRBJ2-1; D is ambiguous. Germline CDR1 KGHDR, CDR2 SFDVKD. The CDR3 contains 14 residues. V shed 0 bases and J shed 4 bases, with 6 bases lying between them. CDR3 bases: TGTGCCACCAGTGATTTGCAGCCATACAATGAGCAGTTCTTC. Its protein product is CATSDLQPYNEQFF.

The gene calls are TRBV12-3 or TRBV12-4 and TRBJ2-2, with D unresolved. Trimming shortened V by 3 bases and J by 6 bases, and 5 bases separated the two germline ends. The CDR3 is 12 amino acids. The CDR3 here is CASSFSAGELFF. The CDR3 DNA reads as TGTGCCAGCAGTTTCTCTGCCGGGGAGCTGTTTTTT.

The chain joins TRBV6-6 to TRBJ2-7; TRBD2 aligns across 9 bases. Germline V gene lookup returns CDR1 MNHNY and CDR2 SVGAGI (reference sequence). The length of the CDR3 is 16 residues. Trimming cost V 6 bases and J 3 bases; bases outside gene matches: 12. The CDR3 coding sequence is TGTGCCAGCAGCCGTAAGACTAGCGGTGAGCACTACGAGCAGTACTTC. This translates into CASSRKTSGEHYEQYF.

V and J are TRBV5-1 and TRBJ1-2, with D uncertain. The V gene's germline CDR1 is SGHRS and CDR2 YFSETQ. Deletions cut 3 bases from V and 2 bases from J, with 11 bases between. The CDR3 contains 14 residues. The CDR3 DNA sequence: TGCGCCAGCAGCTCAGCGTCCCCGAACTATGGCTACACCTTC. Translation gives CASSSASPNYGYTF.

This chain connects TRBV12-3 or TRBV12-4 to TRBJ2-3; the match to TRBD2 covers 13 bases. V lost 6 bases, J lost 6 bases, and 0 bases stayed unmatched. The CDR3 spans 13 residues. The CDR3 DNA sequence: TGTGCCAGCAGGACTAGCGGGAGGGATACGCAGTATTTT. Protein product: CASRTSGRDTQYF.

This chain joins TRBV27 and TRBJ2-1, with 10 positions matching TRBD2. Germline-derived CDR1 and CDR2 are MNHEY and SMNVEV (reference sequence). With 3 bases clipped from V and 2 bases from J, the junction kept 4 bases outside the gene matches. The CDR3 is 16 residues long. CDR3 sequence (DNA): TGTGCCAGCAGTTTCATACTAGCGGGAACCTACAATGAGCAGTTCTTC. Its protein product is CASSFILAGTYNEQFF.

The rearrangement links TRBV7-2 to TRBJ2-3, with D unresolved. Trimming left V 3 bases short and J 6 bases short, with 16 bases between. Germline V gene lookup returns CDR1 SGHTA and CDR2 FQGNSA. The CDR3 covers 15 residues. The CDR3 loop reads CASSLPADLLDTQYF. CDR3 sequence (DNA): TGTGCCAGCAGCTTGCCGGCGGACCTTCTGGATACGCAGTATTTT.

The chain recombines TRBV11-2 with TRBJ1-2; the match to TRBD1 covers 8 bases. CDR1 is SGHAT, CDR2 FQNNGV, per germline. The V segment lost 1 base and the J segment 7 bases; nucleotides outside the gene matches: 5. The CDR3 extends over 14 amino acids. As DNA, the CDR3 is TGTGCCAGCAGCTTAGTACAGGGGGGTGGTGGCTACACCTTC. Its translation is CASSLVQGGGGYTF.

The rearrangement joins TRBV28 to TRBJ1-4; D may be TRBD1 (6 bases). V gave up 3 bases and J gave up 3 bases, with 11 bases separating them. CDR1 and CDR2 from the germline V gene are MDHEN and SYDVKM. The CDR3 has 15 amino acids. The CDR3, as DNA: TGTGCCAGCAGTTTGTGGGGGGCGCCTAATGAAAAACTGTTTTTT. Translation: CASSLWGAPNEKLFF. The full variable domain, in which reference TRBV28 and TRBJ1-4 provide the parts outside the CDR3, is DVKVTQSSRYLVKRTGEKVFLECVQDMDHENMFWYRQDPGLGLRLIYFSYDVKMKEKGDIPEGYSVSREKKERFSLILESASTNQTSMYLCASSLWGAPNEKLFFGSGTQLSVL.